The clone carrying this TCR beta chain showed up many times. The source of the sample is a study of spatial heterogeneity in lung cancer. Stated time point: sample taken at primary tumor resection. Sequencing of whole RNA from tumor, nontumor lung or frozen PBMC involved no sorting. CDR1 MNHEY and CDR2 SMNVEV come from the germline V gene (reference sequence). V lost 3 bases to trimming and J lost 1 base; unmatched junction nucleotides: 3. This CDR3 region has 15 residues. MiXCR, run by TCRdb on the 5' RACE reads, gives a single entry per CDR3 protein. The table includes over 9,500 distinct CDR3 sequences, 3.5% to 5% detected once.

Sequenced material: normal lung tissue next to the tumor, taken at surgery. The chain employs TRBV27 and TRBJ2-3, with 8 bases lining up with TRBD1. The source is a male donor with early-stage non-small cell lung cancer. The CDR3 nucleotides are TGTGCCAGCAGTTTCGCAGGGGGCGGCACAGATACGCAGTATTTT. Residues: CASSFAGGGTDTQYF.